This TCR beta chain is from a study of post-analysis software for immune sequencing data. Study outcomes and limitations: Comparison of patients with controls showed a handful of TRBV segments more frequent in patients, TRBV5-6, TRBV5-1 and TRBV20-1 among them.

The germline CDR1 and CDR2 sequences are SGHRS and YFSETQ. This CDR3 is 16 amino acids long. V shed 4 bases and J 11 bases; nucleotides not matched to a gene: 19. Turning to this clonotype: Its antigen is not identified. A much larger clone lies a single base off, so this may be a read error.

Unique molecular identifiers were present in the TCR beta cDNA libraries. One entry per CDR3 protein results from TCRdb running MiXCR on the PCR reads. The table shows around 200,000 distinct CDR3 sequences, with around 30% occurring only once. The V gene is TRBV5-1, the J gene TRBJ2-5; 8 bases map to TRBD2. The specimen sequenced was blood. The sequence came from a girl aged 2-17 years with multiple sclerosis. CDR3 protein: CASSPPTGGPNNEQYF. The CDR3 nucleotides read TGCGCCAGCAGCCCCCCAACGGGAGGGCCCAACAATGAGCAGTACTTC.